The 22 T cell receptor beta chains listed next were all sequenced from one sample in a study of OX40 agonist ivuxolimab in advanced cancers. Profiled with immunoSEQ multiplex PCR; TCRdb holds only in-frame clones, not every one. The sample lists under 100,000 clones; roughly 90% were seen once. The material was CD4+ or CD8+ T cells sorted from blood, obtained in a trial of the OX40 agonist ivuxolimab. These TCRs come from an adult with an advanced solid tumor such as melanoma, head and neck, liver or kidney cancer.

The CDR3 DNA follows: TGCGCCAGCAGCTTGGTGGCAGCTTCTAGCACAGATACGCAGTATTTT. Translation: CASSLVAASSTDTQYF. The V and J genes are TRBV5-1 and TRBJ2-3; no definite D call. V lost 0 bases to trimming and J lost 0 bases, with 11 bases between them. This CDR3 spans 16 amino acids. The germline V gene encodes CDR1 SGHRS and CDR2 YFSETQ.

The chain joins TRBV11-2 to TRBJ2-1; D perhaps matches TRBD2 (6 bases). Germline CDR1 SGHAT, CDR2 FQNNGV. Trimming took off 5 bases at V and 7 bases at J, with 21 bases between the two ends. The CDR3 consists of 16 residues. The chain's CDR3 is CASSPLAGNSRNEQFF. In DNA, the CDR3 is TGTGCCAGCAGCCCCCTGGCGGGGAATTCGAGAAATGAGCAGTTCTTC.

The genes are TRBV19 and TRBJ1-1; perhaps TRBD1 as D (6 bases). V dropped 6 bases and J dropped 1 base, with 9 bases sitting between them. CDR1 LNHDA and CDR2 SQIVND come from the germline V gene (reference sequence). This CDR3 region has 13 residues. CDR3 loop: CASRNRANTEAFF. The CDR3 DNA sequence: TGTGCCAGTAGAAACAGGGCGAACACTGAAGCTTTCTTT.

V gene TRBV7-8 combines with J gene TRBJ2-5; either TRBD1 or TRBD2 may supply D (5 bases each). V gave up 5 bases and J gave up 4 bases, with 17 bases separating them. This CDR3 spans 15 amino acids. CDR1 and CDR2 from the germline V gene are SGHVS and FQNEAQ. The DNA for the CDR3 is TGTGCCAGCAGCCCCGCCGGGGCAGTAGGAGAGACCCAGTACTTC. Its protein product is CASSPAGAVGETQYF. Based on the CDR3 plus reference TRBV7-8 and TRBJ2-5, the full variable domain is GAGVSQSPRYKVAKRGQDVALRCDPISGHVSLFWYQQALGQGPEFLTYFQNEAQLDKSGLPSDRFFAERPEGSVSTLKIQRTQQEDSAVYLCASSPAGAVGETQYFGPGTRLLVL.

The CDR3 sequence is CASSQRAGETYGYTF. The DNA for the CDR3 is TGTGCCAGCAGCCAGAGAGCAGGGGAAACCTATGGCTACACCTTC. The gene calls are TRBV5-4 and TRBJ1-2; a weak D match, TRBD1 (6 bases). Germline-derived CDR1 and CDR2 are SGHNT and YYREEE (reference sequence). The CDR3 extends over 15 amino acids. V was clipped by 4 bases and J by 4 bases, with 17 bases between them.

Comment on this clone: The conserved phenylalanine or tryptophan is not found at the CDR3 terminus, so this likely reflects a read error. No DNA is shown, since the ends of the CDR3 on it are uncertain; the CDR3 is the one TCRdb lists. This chain connects TRBV7-9 to TRBJ2-7; TRBD2 is taken as the D call from the table, unchecked against the DNA. Ends included, the CDR3 has 11 residues. Germline V lookup: CDR1 SEHNR, CDR2 FQNEAQ (reference sequence). Here the CDR3 reads CASRSGGTDDI.

This clone has more than one count but fewer than ten. This rearrangement joins TRBV30 to TRBJ1-1; D is unresolved. The CDR3 is 11 amino acids. V was shortened by 4 bases and J by 7 bases, with 10 bases between the two germline ends. CDR1 is GTSNPN and CDR2 is SVGIG in the germline V gene (reference sequence). CDR3 coding DNA: TGTGCCTGGAAAATACAGATTGAAGCTTTCTTT. It codes for CAWKIQIEAFF.

The V and J genes are TRBV7-2 and TRBJ1-1; D not certain. The CDR3 extends over 12 amino acids. Per germline, CDR1 SGHTA and CDR2 FQGNSA. V lost 5 bases to trimming and J lost 3 bases, with 7 bases between them. CDR3 residues: CASSRTDTEAFF. The DNA for the CDR3 is TGTGCCAGCAGCCGAACCGACACTGAAGCTTTCTTT.

V and J are TRBV6-5 and TRBJ2-3, with D unresolved. CDR3 size: 11 residues. Trimming removed 6 bases at V and 4 bases at J, with 5 bases between. CDR1 is MNHEY and CDR2 is SVGAGI in the germline V gene. The CDR3 loop reads CASSPSDTQYF. CDR3 DNA: TGTGCCAGCAGCCCCTCAGATACGCAGTATTTT.

The chain is built from TRBV5-6 and TRBJ2-4; 9 bases agree with TRBD2. J lost 6 bases, V lost 2 bases, and 3 bases had no gene match. From germline, CDR1 is SGHDT and CDR2 YYEEEE. The CDR3 sequence is 14 residues long. Here the CDR3 DNA reads TGTGCCAGCAGCTTAAAACTAGCGGGAAACATTCAGTACTTC. It specifies CASSLKLAGNIQYF.

The V and J genes are TRBV29-1 and TRBJ1-1, with D unclear. The CDR3 contains 13 residues. V lost 4 bases and J 2 bases, leaving 11 bases between the germline ends. Germline V gives CDR1 SQVTM, CDR2 ANQGSEA. The CDR3, as DNA: TGCAGCGTTGGGCTTCCGCCAAACACTGAAGCTTTCTTT. It yields the protein CSVGLPPNTEAFF.

The chain carries TRBV11-2 and TRBJ2-2; D gene uncertain. CDR1 is SGHAT and CDR2 is FQNNGV in the germline V gene. This CDR3 has 13 residues. Trimming removed 6 bases at V and 5 bases at J, with 10 bases between. The CDR3 region has the DNA TGTGCCAGCAGTCAAGACTGGACCGGGGAGCTGTTTTTT. Amino acids: CASSQDWTGELFF.

The V gene is TRBV6-1, the J gene TRBJ1-2; TRBD1 matches 7 bases. This CDR3 spans 14 amino acids. J gave up 2 bases and V 8 bases, and 8 bases lay outside the gene matches. Germline V gives CDR1 MNHNS, CDR2 SASEGT. The DNA of the CDR3 is TGTGCCAGCCATGACAGGGTTGAGAACTATGGCTACACCTTC. Amino acids: CASHDRVENYGYTF.

J is TRBJ1-1 and V is TRBV2, with unresolved D. CDR3 length: 11 residues. V was pared by 8 bases and J by 3 bases, with 7 bases between. Per the germline V gene, CDR1 is SNHLY and CDR2 is FYNNEI. The CDR3 loop reads CASVVDTEAFF. The DNA of the CDR3 is TGTGCCAGCGTTGTTGACACTGAAGCTTTCTTT.

The rearrangement uses TRBV30 and TRBJ2-3; D unresolved. Germline loops: CDR1 GTSNPN, CDR2 SVGIG (reference sequence). Trimming stripped 3 bases from V and 6 bases from J, with 7 bases between. CDR3 length: 11 amino acids. This chain's CDR3 is CAWSPLDTQYF. The CDR3 nucleotides read TGTGCCTGGAGCCCCTTGGATACGCAGTATTTT.

The chain recombines TRBV5-4 with TRBJ1-1; 9 bases are a match to TRBD1. J was trimmed by 7 bases and V by 4 bases; bases with no gene match: 8. Germline-derived CDR1 and CDR2 are SGHNT and YYREEE (reference sequence). The CDR3 runs to 14 residues. The CDR3 sequence is CASSRWDREGEAFF. CDR3 DNA: TGTGCCAGCAGCCGGTGGGACAGGGAGGGTGAAGCTTTCTTT.

The genes are TRBV29-1 and TRBJ1-2; the match to TRBD1 covers 8 bases. Germline V gene lookup returns CDR1 SQVTM and CDR2 ANQGSEA. CDR3 length: 13 residues. With V trimmed by 7 bases and J by 8 bases, 12 bases remained unmatched. CDR3 region: CSGGAGGSRGYTF. The CDR3 DNA reads as TGCAGCGGGGGGGCAGGGGGCTCGCGGGGCTACACCTTC.

The CDR3, as DNA: TGTGCCAGCAGCTTAGAGGGTTCAACCCCTGCTGAAGCTTTCTTT. As protein: CASSLEGSTPAEAFF. J is TRBJ1-1 and V is TRBV11-3, with unresolved D. CDR3 length equals 15 residues. The V and J ends lost 0 bases and 6 bases respectively, with 14 bases between them. Per germline, CDR1 SGHNT and CDR2 YENEEA.

CDR3 DNA sequence: TGTGCCAGCAGCAAAAAGGAGACGGGACTAGCGAACTACAATGAGCAGTTCTTC. This encodes CASSKKETGLANYNEQFF. The chain combines TRBV21-1 with TRBJ2-1; whether TRBD2, the table's D call, matches the DNA was not checked. TRBV21-1 is assigned pseudogene status. The CDR3 runs 18 residues.

This chain connects TRBV2 to TRBJ2-3; 7 bases are shared with TRBD1. The germline CDR1 and CDR2 sequences are SNHLY and FYNNEI. The CDR3 is made up of 14 amino acids. The J segment lost 2 bases and the V segment lost 7 bases, leaving 6 bases of the junction unmatched. CDR3 coding DNA: TGTGCCAGCAATACGGGACAGACCACAGATACGCAGTATTTT. Amino acids: CASNTGQTTDTQYF.

The gene calls are TRBV30 and TRBJ2-6; D gene ambiguous. The CDR3 covers 14 residues. Deletions cut 3 bases from V and 0 bases from J, with 6 bases between. Germline V CDR1 and CDR2: GTSNPN, SVGIG (reference sequence). The CDR3 loop is CAWRSSSGANVLTF. In nucleotides, the CDR3 is TGTGCCTGGAGGAGCAGCTCTGGGGCCAACGTCCTGACTTTC.

V gene TRBV18 combines with J gene TRBJ2-7, with D unclear. Trimming pared 2 bases from V and 2 bases from J, leaving 1 base between. Germline values: CDR1 KGHSH, CDR2 LQKENI. The CDR3 runs 11 residues. This CDR3 is CASSPAYEQYF. The CDR3 DNA is TGTGCCAGCTCACCAGCCTACGAGCAGTACTTC.